Following are 32 T cell receptor beta chains from one sample sequenced in a study of blood T cell repertoires in COVID-19. Clones were sequenced by immunoSEQ multiplex PCR, and TCRdb holds only the in-frame ones, with some missing. The sample records fewer than 200,000 clones, around 90% being singletons. Specimen: peripheral blood. These receptor sequences come from a man aged 55 to 70 with acute or convalescent COVID-19.

The chain is built from TRBV6-6 and TRBJ1-2; TRBD1 aligns across 9 bases. Trimming removed 4 bases from V and 4 bases from J; junction bases left unmatched: 7. This CDR3 is 15 amino acids long. Germline V gene data show CDR1 as MNHNY and CDR2 as SVGAGI (reference sequence). The CDR3 region is CASSSSGQGLYGYTF. In DNA, the CDR3 is TGTGCCAGCAGTTCCTCGGGACAGGGCCTCTATGGCTACACCTTC.

The CDR3, as DNA: TGCGCCAGCAGTTTCGACAGATTCTCTGGAAACACCATATATTTT. The encoded protein is CASSFDRFSGNTIYF. The V and J genes are TRBV10-2 and TRBJ1-3, with TRBD1 as a possible D gene (5 bases). Deletions cut 5 bases from V and 0 bases from J, with 11 bases between. The CDR3 sequence is 15 residues long. In germline, CDR1 is WSHSY, CDR2 SAAADI.

The CDR3 nucleotides are TGTGCCAGCAGCTTTCTAGCGCAGAACTATAATTCACCCCTCCACTTT. This encodes CASSFLAQNYNSPLHF. V gene TRBV5-5 combines with J gene TRBJ1-6; D is unclear. CDR3 length: 16 amino acids. Germline V gives CDR1 SGHKS, CDR2 YYEKEE (reference sequence). V dropped 2 bases and J dropped 3 bases, with 12 bases sitting between them.

The rearrangement uses TRBV3-1 (or the pseudogene TRBV3-2) and TRBJ1-2; no clear D gene. The germline V and J ends were trimmed by 0 bases and 13 bases, with 15 bases remaining between them. This CDR3 has 13 amino acids. Germline CDR1 and CDR2: LGHDT and YNNKEL (reference sequence). The CDR3 spells CASSQDSTPGCTF. The CDR3 DNA reads TGTGCCAGCAGCCAAGATTCTACCCCCGGTTGCACCTTC.

This chain joins TRBV18 and TRBJ2-2; D is perhaps TRBD2 (6 bases). The germline V and J ends were trimmed by 3 bases and 5 bases, with 19 bases remaining between them. The length of the CDR3 is 17 residues. The germline V gene has CDR1 KGHSH and CDR2 LQKENI. CDR3: CASSPLFSAGKTGELFF. CDR3 nucleotides: TGTGCCAGCTCACCCTTATTTTCAGCGGGCAAAACCGGGGAGCTGTTTTTT.

The chain employs TRBV19 and TRBJ2-3, with TRBD1 as a possible D gene (5 bases). Trimming cost V 4 bases and J 0 bases, with 8 bases left between them. The CDR3 runs 14 residues. The germline V gene has CDR1 LNHDA and CDR2 SQIVND (reference sequence). The CDR3 region has the DNA TGTGCCAGTAGTACAGGGCCTAGCACAGATACGCAGTATTTT. Amino acid sequence: CASSTGPSTDTQYF.

The chain is built from TRBV24-1 and TRBJ1-5, with D perhaps matching TRBD1 (5 bases). CDR1 KGHDR and CDR2 SFDVKD come from the germline V gene. This CDR3 is built from 15 residues. Trimming shortened V by 3 bases and J by 4 bases, and 12 bases separated the two germline ends. CDR3 residues: CATSDRSAGNQPQHF. The CDR3 nucleotides read TGTGCCACCAGTGATCGATCGGCAGGGAATCAGCCCCAGCATTTT.

This clone was counted between two and nine times. The chain is built from TRBV27 and TRBJ1-4; D may be TRBD1 (5 bases). Trimming shortened V by 8 bases and J by 8 bases, and 18 bases separated the two germline ends. The CDR3 extends over 14 amino acids. Germline values: CDR1 MNHEY, CDR2 SMNVEV (reference sequence). The CDR3: CASRPRGGSEKLFF. CDR3 sequence (DNA): TGTGCCAGCCGTCCTCGGGGGGGGAGCGAAAAACTGTTTTTT.

The rearrangement uses TRBV12-5 and TRBJ1-1; D not certain. V shed 4 bases and J shed 4 bases, with 22 bases lying between them. CDR1 and CDR2 (germline): LGHNT, FRNRAP. The CDR3 is 17 residues long. The CDR3 here is CASGWILRPERSTEAFF. CDR3 nucleotide sequence: TGTGCTAGTGGTTGGATTCTTAGACCGGAGAGGAGCACTGAAGCTTTCTTT.

V and J are TRBV5-8 and TRBJ1-5; D possibly corresponds to TRBD1 (6 bases). The CDR3 runs 15 residues. Germline V gene data show CDR1 as SGHTS and CDR2 as YDEGEE. With 0 bases removed from V and 1 base from J, the gap between germline ends came to 8 bases. CDR3: CASSLGTASNQPQHF. Here the CDR3 DNA reads TGTGCCAGCAGCTTGGGGACAGCGAGCAATCAGCCCCAGCATTTT.

This sequence joins TRBV12-3 or TRBV12-4 and TRBJ1-1; D not resolved. The CDR3 spans 12 residues. V dropped 4 bases and J dropped 1 base, with 4 bases sitting between them. The CDR3 coding sequence is TGTGCCAGCAGTTCCCGGAACACTGAAGCTTTCTTT. Translated, it gives CASSSRNTEAFF.

The V and J genes are TRBV7-3 and TRBJ2-1; TRBD2 agrees at 12 bases. Looked up from germline, CDR1 is SGHTA and CDR2 is FQGTGA. The J segment lost 6 bases and the V segment lost 3 bases, leaving 0 bases of the junction unmatched. The CDR3 totals 14 residues. In DNA form, the CDR3 reads TGTGCCAGCAGCTTGGGACTAGCGGGCAATGAGCAGTTCTTC. It yields the protein CASSLGLAGNEQFF.

The rearrangement joins TRBV5-6 to TRBJ1-6; D ambiguous. The V end lost 0 bases, the J end lost 0 bases, and 7 bases lay between the germline ends. Germline-derived CDR1 and CDR2 are SGHDT and YYEEEE. The CDR3 spans 16 residues. CDR3 nucleotide sequence: TGTGCCAGCAGCTTGGGGTGGAGCTCCTATAATTCACCCCTCCACTTT. Amino acid sequence: CASSLGWSSYNSPLHF.

This clone came up once. V and J are TRBV7-2 and TRBJ1-6; 7 bases map to TRBD1. The germline V gene encodes CDR1 SGHTA and CDR2 FQGNSA. V dropped 5 bases and J dropped 3; count of bases not matched to a gene: 7. The CDR3 length is 16 residues. CDR3 sequence reads: CASSPRAGGYNSPLHF. The DNA for the CDR3 is TGTGCCAGCAGCCCTCGGGCAGGGGGCTATAATTCACCCCTCCACTTT.

Comment on this clone: The same CDR3 is also encoded by other DNA sequences in this sample. The chain uses TRBV9 and TRBJ2-5, with 12 bases fitting TRBD2. Trimming removed 0 bases from V and 3 bases from J; junction bases left unmatched: 0. The CDR3 covers 15 residues. Germline loops: CDR1 SGDLS, CDR2 YYNGEE. CDR3 DNA: TGTGCCAGCAGCGTAGGACTAGCGGGAGAAGAGACCCAGTACTTC. This encodes CASSVGLAGEETQYF.

Here the CDR3 reads CASSQDDGTSEQFF. The CDR3 DNA reads TGCGCCAGCAGCCAAGATGACGGGACTAGCGAGCAGTTCTTC. The J gene is TRBJ2-1, the V gene TRBV4-1; 9 bases are shared with TRBD2. V gave up 0 bases and J gave up 10 bases; unmatched junction bases: 4. Germline CDR1 is MGHRA and CDR2 is YSYEKL. This CDR3 comprises 14 residues.

The gene calls are TRBV5-4 and TRBJ2-1; TRBD2 matches at 8 bases. Trimming removed 4 bases from V and 5 bases from J; junction bases left unmatched: 8. Germline V gene data show CDR1 as SGHNT and CDR2 as YYREEE (reference sequence). The CDR3 is 15 residues long. As DNA, the CDR3 is TGTGCCAGCAGCCGTGTCAGCGGGAGCAACAATGAGCAGTTCTTC. Its protein product is CASSRVSGSNNEQFF. Drawing the rest from reference TRBV5-4 and TRBJ2-1, the complete variable domain is ETGVTQSPTHLIKTRGQQVTLRCSSQSGHNTVSWYQQALGQGPQFIFQYYREEENGRGNFPPRFSGLQFPNYSSELNVNALELDDSALYLCASSRVSGSNNEQFFGPGTRLTVL.

This clone showed up just a few times. The chain uses TRBV5-1 and TRBJ1-4; 10 nucleotides agree with TRBD1. The germline V gene encodes CDR1 SGHRS and CDR2 YFSETQ. There are 13 residues in the CDR3. V was pared by 3 bases and J by 8 bases, with 1 base of the junction left unmatched. The CDR3 bases are TGCGCCAGCAGCTCGGGACAGGGGGAAAAACTGTTTTTT. This gives the protein CASSSGQGEKLFF.

This clone was detected a few times. The chain uses TRBV6-5 and TRBJ2-5, with D perhaps matching TRBD2 (5 bases). The CDR3 length is 13 residues. Germline CDR1 is MNHEY and CDR2 is SVGAGI. The ends were cut back, 0 bases at V and 3 bases at J, with 5 bases in the middle. DNA for the CDR3: TGTGCCAGCAGTTACTCGAGGGAAGAGACCCAGTACTTC. Translating gives CASSYSREETQYF.

The chain couples TRBV29-1 to TRBJ2-5, with 7 bases lining up with TRBD1. The V segment lost 7 bases and the J segment 0 bases; nucleotides outside the gene matches: 5. Germline V gene data show CDR1 as SQVTM and CDR2 as ANQGSEA. This CDR3 region has 13 residues. CDR3 residues: CSEQGLYQETQYF. The CDR3 DNA follows: TGCAGCGAACAGGGGTTGTACCAAGAGACCCAGTACTTC.

The V and J genes are TRBV3-1 (or the pseudogene TRBV3-2) and TRBJ1-2, with TRBD1 matching over 7 bases. The V gene's germline CDR1 is LGHDT and CDR2 YNNKEL (reference sequence). CDR3 length equals 15 residues. The trim removed 1 base at V and 8 bases at J, leaving 10 bases unmatched. CDR3 sequence reads: CASSQVEGALGGYTF. CDR3 in DNA: TGTGCCAGCAGCCAAGTGGAGGGGGCCCTTGGGGGCTACACCTTC.

V usage is TRBV5-8 and J usage is TRBJ1-1, with no clear D. Looked up from germline, CDR1 is SGHTS and CDR2 is YDEGEE. The CDR3 extends over 12 amino acids. V was shortened by 4 bases and J by 6 bases, with 10 bases between the two germline ends. CDR3 amino acids: CASSPRIAEAFF. The CDR3 DNA follows: TGTGCCAGCAGCCCTAGAATCGCTGAAGCTTTCTTT.

The rearrangement links TRBV19 to TRBJ1-5; D is unresolved. Germline V gene data show CDR1 as LNHDA and CDR2 as SQIVND (reference sequence). CDR3 length: 16 residues. V lost 3 bases and J lost 0, with 12 bases in between. This CDR3 is CASSIEGGYSNQPQHF. CDR3 in DNA: TGTGCCAGTAGTATCGAGGGCGGCTATAGCAATCAGCCCCAGCATTTT. The whole variable domain, filled in from reference TRBV19 and TRBJ1-5, reads DGGITQSPKYLFRKEGQNVTLSCEQNLNHDAMYWYRQDPGQGLRLIYYSQIVNDFQKGDIAEGYSVSREKKESFPLTVTSAQKNPTAFYLCASSIEGGYSNQPQHFGDGTRLSIL.

V usage is TRBV10-3 and J usage is TRBJ2-7; weak D call: TRBD2 (5 bases). V lost 8 bases and J lost 1, with 15 bases in between. CDR3 length: 14 amino acids. In germline, CDR1 is ENHRY, CDR2 SYGVKD. In nucleotides, the CDR3 is TGTGCCATCTCCCGGACCCGCGGGTCCTACGAGCAGTACTTC. Translation gives CAISRTRGSYEQYF.

The chain employs TRBV5-5 and TRBJ1-4; D gene uncertain. Germline lookup yields CDR1 SGHKS and CDR2 YYEKEE (reference sequence). The CDR3 is made up of 15 amino acids. Trimming shortened V by 0 bases and J by 8 bases, and 14 bases separated the two germline ends. CDR3 DNA: TGTGCCAGCAGCTTGGGACGGGAGTTTGGGGAAAAACTGTTTTTT. Amino acids: CASSLGREFGEKLFF.

This clone showed up just a few times. The CDR3 loop reads CASSQGLRDTQYF. The CDR3 bases are TGTGCCAGCAGCCAAGGTTTGAGAGATACGCAGTATTTT. This sequence joins TRBV3-1 (or the pseudogene TRBV3-2) and TRBJ2-3; the D is unclear. CDR1 is LGHDT, CDR2 YNNKEL, per germline (reference sequence). The V end was cut by 1 base, the J end by 5 bases, with 7 bases between. The CDR3 runs to 13 residues.

A single count supports this clone. CDR3 sequence: CASSTRTQGNTIYF. The DNA of the CDR3 is TGTGCCAGTAGTACGCGTACCCAAGGAAACACCATATATTTT. The chain links TRBV19 to TRBJ1-3; D unclear. Germline CDR1 reads LNHDA; CDR2 reads SQIVND (reference sequence). This CDR3 comprises 14 residues. Deletions cut 4 bases from V and 4 bases from J, with 11 bases between.

The chain links TRBV10-3 to TRBJ1-1; D remains unclear. V was shortened by 6 bases and J by 4 bases, with 18 bases between the two germline ends. The CDR3 sequence is 15 residues long. Germline loops: CDR1 ENHRY, CDR2 SYGVKD. The CDR3 DNA reads as TGTGCCATCAGGACTTCGGGAGCCTTGGGCACTGAAGCTTTCTTT. This encodes CAIRTSGALGTEAFF.

V usage is TRBV7-3 and J usage is TRBJ2-5; D might be TRBD2 (5 bases). The V end was cut by 5 bases, the J end by 0 bases, with 7 bases between. Germline V gene lookup returns CDR1 SGHTA and CDR2 FQGTGA. This CDR3 contains 13 residues. The CDR3 sequence: CASSPGDQETQYF. DNA for the CDR3: TGTGCCAGCAGCCCCGGGGACCAAGAGACCCAGTACTTC.

The V gene is TRBV9, the J gene TRBJ1-4, with 8 positions matching TRBD1. With 0 bases clipped from V and 3 bases from J, the junction kept 10 bases outside the gene matches. The germline V gene has CDR1 SGDLS and CDR2 YYNGEE. The CDR3 covers 18 residues. CDR3: CASSVEGAGTGANEKLFF. The CDR3, as DNA: TGTGCCAGCAGCGTAGAGGGAGCCGGGACAGGCGCTAATGAAAAACTGTTTTTT. The variable domain in full, with the rest retrieved from reference TRBV9 and TRBJ1-4, is DSGVTQTPKHLITATGQRVTLRCSPRSGDLSVYWYQQSLDQGLQFLIQYYNGEERAKGNILERFSAQQFPDLHSELNLSSLELGDSALYFCASSVEGAGTGANEKLFFGSGTQLSVL.

This chain links TRBV24-1 with TRBJ2-1, with TRBD2 matching over 10 bases. In germline, CDR1 is KGHDR, CDR2 SFDVKD. The CDR3 length is 14 residues. With V trimmed by 5 bases and J by 10 bases, 7 bases remained unmatched. CDR3 DNA: TGTGCCACCAGTGGGCTAGCGGGAGCCCACGAGCAGTTCTTC. Its protein is CATSGLAGAHEQFF.

The genes are TRBV24-1 and TRBJ1-2; TRBD1 matches 7 bases. Per germline, CDR1 KGHDR and CDR2 SFDVKD. J gave up 4 bases and V 7 bases, and 8 bases lay outside the gene matches. The CDR3 has 14 amino acids. The CDR3 is CATSPADRRYGYTF. CDR3 nucleotide sequence: TGTGCCACCAGCCCAGCGGACAGGCGCTATGGCTACACCTTC.